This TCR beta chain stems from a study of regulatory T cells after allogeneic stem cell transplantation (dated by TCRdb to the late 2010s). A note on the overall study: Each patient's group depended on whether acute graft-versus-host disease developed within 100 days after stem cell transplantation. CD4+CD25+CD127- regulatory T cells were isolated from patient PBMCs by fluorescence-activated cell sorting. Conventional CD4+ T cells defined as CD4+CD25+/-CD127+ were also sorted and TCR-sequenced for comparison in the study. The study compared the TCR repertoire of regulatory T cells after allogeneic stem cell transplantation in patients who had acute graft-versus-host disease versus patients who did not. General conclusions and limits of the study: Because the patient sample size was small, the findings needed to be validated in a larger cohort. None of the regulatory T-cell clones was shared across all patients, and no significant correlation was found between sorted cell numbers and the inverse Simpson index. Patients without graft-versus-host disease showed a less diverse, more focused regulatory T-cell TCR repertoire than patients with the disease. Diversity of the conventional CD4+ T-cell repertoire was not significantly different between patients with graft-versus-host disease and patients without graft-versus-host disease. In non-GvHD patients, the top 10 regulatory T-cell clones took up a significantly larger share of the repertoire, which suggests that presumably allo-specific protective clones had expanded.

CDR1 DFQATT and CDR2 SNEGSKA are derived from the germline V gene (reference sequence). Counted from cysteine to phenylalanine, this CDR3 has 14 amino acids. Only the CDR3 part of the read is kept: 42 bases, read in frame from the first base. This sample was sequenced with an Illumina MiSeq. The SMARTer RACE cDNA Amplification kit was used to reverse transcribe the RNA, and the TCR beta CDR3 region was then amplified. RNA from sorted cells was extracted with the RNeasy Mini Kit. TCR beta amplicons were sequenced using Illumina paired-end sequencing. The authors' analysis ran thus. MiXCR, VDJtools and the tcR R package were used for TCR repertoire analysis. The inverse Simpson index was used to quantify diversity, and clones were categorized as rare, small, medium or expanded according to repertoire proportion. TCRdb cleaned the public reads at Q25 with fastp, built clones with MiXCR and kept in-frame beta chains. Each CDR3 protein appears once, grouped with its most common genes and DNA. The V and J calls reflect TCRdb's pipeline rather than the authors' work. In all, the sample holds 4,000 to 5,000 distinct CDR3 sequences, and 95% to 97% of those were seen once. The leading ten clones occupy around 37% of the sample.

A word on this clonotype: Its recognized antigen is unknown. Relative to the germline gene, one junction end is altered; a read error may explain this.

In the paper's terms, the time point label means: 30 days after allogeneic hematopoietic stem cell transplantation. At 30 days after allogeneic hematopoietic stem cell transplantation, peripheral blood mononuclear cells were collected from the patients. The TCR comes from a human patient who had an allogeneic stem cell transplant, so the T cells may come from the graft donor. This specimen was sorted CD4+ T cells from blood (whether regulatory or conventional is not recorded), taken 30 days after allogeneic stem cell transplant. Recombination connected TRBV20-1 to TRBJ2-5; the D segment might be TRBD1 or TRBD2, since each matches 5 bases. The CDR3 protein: CGARVDGTRETQYF. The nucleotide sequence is TGCGGTGCTAGGGTCGACGGGACCCGGGAGACCCAGTACTTC.